The following is a T cell receptor beta chain sequence with its context. Here immunoSEQ multiplex PCR was the method, and the copy in TCRdb shows in-frame clones only, minus some. The table lists just over 35,000 clones, 93% of them singletons. The CDR3 covers 14 residues. V lost 0 bases and J 9 bases, leaving 12 bases between the germline ends. From germline, CDR1 is SNHLY and CDR2 FYNNEI. The data stem from a study of T cell changes during pregnancy in multiple sclerosis. V gene TRBV2 combines with J gene TRBJ2-4; D remains unclear. This TCR was recovered from a female donor with multiple sclerosis, enrolled in a pregnancy study. Sequencing used CD4+ T cells from peripheral blood mononuclear cells, obtained in the first trimester of pregnancy. The CDR3 sequence: CASSEAPSPGIQYF. DNA of the CDR3: TGTGCCAGCAGTGAAGCGCCCAGTCCTGGCATTCAGTACTTC.